The entry that follows covers one TCR beta chain sequence. This sample was included in a study of chemoradiotherapy in HPV16-positive cancers. Germline V gene data show CDR1 as MNHNS and CDR2 as SASEGT. The length of the CDR3 is 13 residues. The V gene lost 5 bases and the J gene lost 6 bases, with 12 bases spanning the gap. Samples were taken several times over chemoradiotherapy. Libraries were prepared by immunoSEQ multiplex PCR; TCRdb keeps only in-frame clonotypes and omits some of them. This sample has under 85,000 clones, with about nine tenths found just once. The sample was blood, taken from a patient who underwent chemoradiotherapy. This clonotype was obtained from a human donor with HPV-associated anogenital cancer. The chain has TRBV6-1 and TRBJ2-3; D ambiguous. CDR3 sequence reads: CASSSSYGDTQYF. Written as DNA, the CDR3 is TGTGCCAGCAGTTCCTCTTATGGGGATACGCAGTATTTT.